This paragraph reports one T cell receptor (beta chain). A single base separates this from a much larger clone, so it may be a read error. These data are taken from a study of T cell repertoires in cytomegalovirus infection. On the study more broadly: Evidence of both CMV infection and a matching HLA type came from public TCR beta signatures.

This CDR3 contains 13 residues. CDR1 is SGHTA and CDR2 is FQGNSA in the germline V gene. One entry per CDR3 protein, called by TCRdb with MiXCR from the reads. The sample has over 100,000 distinct CDR3 sequences; 16% are singletons. The material sequenced was PBMCs. The J gene is TRBJ1-6, the V gene TRBV7-2; D call uncertain. The receptor comes from a human donor in good health (CMV status not recorded). Some clones in this sample may be carry-over from other donors' samples. CDR3 sequence reads: CASSLAVVSTLHF. CDR3 in DNA: TGTGCCAGCAGCTTAGCTGTGGTTTCAACCCTCCACTTT.